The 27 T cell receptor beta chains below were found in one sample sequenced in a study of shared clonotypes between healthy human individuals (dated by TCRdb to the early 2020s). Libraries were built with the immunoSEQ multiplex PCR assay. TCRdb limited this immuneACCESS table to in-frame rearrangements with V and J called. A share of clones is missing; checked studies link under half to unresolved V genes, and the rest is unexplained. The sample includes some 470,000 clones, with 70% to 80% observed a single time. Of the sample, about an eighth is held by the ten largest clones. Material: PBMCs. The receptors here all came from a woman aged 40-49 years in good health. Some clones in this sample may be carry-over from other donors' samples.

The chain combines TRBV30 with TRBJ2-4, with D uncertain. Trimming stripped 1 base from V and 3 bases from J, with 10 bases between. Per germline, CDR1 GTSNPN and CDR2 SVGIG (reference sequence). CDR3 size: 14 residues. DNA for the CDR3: TGTGCCTGGAGTGGACCGAAGGGCAAAAACATTCAGTACTTC. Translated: CAWSGPKGKNIQYF.

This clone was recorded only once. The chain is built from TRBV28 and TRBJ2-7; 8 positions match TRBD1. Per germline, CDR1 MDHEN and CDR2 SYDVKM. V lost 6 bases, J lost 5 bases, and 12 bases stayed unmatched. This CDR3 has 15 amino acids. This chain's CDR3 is CASSLDRVNLDEQYF. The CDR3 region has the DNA TGTGCCAGCAGCCTGGACAGGGTAAATTTGGACGAGCAGTACTTC.

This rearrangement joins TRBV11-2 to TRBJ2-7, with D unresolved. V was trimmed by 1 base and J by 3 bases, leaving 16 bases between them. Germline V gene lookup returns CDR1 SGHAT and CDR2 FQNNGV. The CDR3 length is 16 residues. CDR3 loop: CASSLVTVSYHYEQYF. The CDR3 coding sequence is TGTGCCAGCAGCTTAGTCACGGTCTCCTACCACTACGAGCAGTACTTC.

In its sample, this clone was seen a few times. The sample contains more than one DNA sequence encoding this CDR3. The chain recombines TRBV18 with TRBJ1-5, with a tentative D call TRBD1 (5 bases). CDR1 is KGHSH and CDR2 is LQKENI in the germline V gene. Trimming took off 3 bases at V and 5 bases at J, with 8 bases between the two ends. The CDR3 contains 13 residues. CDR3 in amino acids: CASSPRGDQPQHF. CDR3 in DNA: TGTGCCAGCTCACCGAGGGGAGATCAGCCCCAGCATTTT.

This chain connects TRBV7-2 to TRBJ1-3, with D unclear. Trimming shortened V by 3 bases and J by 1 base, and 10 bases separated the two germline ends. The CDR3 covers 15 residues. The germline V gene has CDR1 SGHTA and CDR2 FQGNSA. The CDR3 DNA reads TGTGCCAGCAGCTTGAGTCTGGGTTCTGGAAACACCATATATTTT. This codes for CASSLSLGSGNTIYF. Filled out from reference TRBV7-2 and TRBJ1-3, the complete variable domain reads GAGVSQSPSNKVTEKGKDVELRCDPISGHTALYWYRQSLGQGLEFLIYFQGNSAPDKSGLPSDRFSAERTGGSVSTLTIQRTQQEDSAVYLCASSLSLGSGNTIYFGEGSWLTVV.

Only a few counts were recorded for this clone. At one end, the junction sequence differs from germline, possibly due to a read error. The CDR3 DNA sequence: TGCAGCGTAGAAGGGGATGGTGGAAACACCATATATTTT. Protein: CSVEGDGGNTIYF. This chain connects TRBV29-1 to TRBJ1-3; D possibly corresponds to TRBD1 (5 bases). CDR3 length equals 13 residues. Germline CDR1 SQVTM, CDR2 ANQGSEA.

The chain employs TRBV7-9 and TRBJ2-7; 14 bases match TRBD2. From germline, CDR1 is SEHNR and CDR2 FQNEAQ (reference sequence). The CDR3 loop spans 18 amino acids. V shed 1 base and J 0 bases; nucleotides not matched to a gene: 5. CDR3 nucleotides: TGTGCCAGCAGCTTAGGGGGACTAGCGGGAGCCCACTCCTACGAGCAGTACTTC. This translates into CASSLGGLAGAHSYEQYF.

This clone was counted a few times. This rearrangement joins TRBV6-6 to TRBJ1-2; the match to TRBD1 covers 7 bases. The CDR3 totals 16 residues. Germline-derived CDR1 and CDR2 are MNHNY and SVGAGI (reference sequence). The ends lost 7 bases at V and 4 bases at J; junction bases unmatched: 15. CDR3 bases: TGTGCCAGCAAAGAAATAGGACAGGCATCCACCTATGGCTACACCTTC. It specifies CASKEIGQASTYGYTF.

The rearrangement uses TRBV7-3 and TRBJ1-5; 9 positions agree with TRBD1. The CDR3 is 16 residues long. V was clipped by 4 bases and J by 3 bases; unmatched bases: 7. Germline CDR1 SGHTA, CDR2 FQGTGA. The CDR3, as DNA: TGTGCCAGCAGCTCCGGGACAGGGCCGGACAATCAGCCCCAGCATTTT. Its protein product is CASSSGTGPDNQPQHF. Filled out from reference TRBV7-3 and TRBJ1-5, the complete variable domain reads GAGVSQTPSNKVTEKGKYVELRCDPISGHTALYWYRQSLGQGPEFLIYFQGTGAADDSGLPNDRFFAVRPEGSVSTLKIQRTERGDSAVYLCASSSGTGPDNQPQHFGDGTRLSIL.

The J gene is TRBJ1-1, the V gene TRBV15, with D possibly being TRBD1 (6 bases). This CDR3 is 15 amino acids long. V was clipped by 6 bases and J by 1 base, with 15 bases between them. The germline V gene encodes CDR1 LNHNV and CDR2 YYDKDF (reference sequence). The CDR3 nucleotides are TGTGCCACCAGGGTGGGGGCAGAGCCGAACACTGAAGCTTTCTTT. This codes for CATRVGAEPNTEAFF.

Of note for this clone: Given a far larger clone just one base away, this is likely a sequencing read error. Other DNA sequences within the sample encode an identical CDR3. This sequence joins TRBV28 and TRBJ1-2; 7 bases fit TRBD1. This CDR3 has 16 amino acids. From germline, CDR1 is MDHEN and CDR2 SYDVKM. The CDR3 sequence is CASSLEPGTANYGYTF. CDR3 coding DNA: TGTGCCAGCAGTTTAGAGCCCGGGACAGCGAACTATGGTTACACCTTC.

In nucleotides, the CDR3 is TGTGCCAGCTCCCGAGCGGGAGAAGGGTCAGATACGCAGTATTTT. This sequence encodes CASSRAGEGSDTQYF. The chain employs TRBV6-4 and TRBJ2-3, with TRBD2 matching over 8 bases. There are 15 residues in the CDR3. Germline CDR1 is MRHNA and CDR2 is SNTAGT. Losses at the gene ends were 8 bases for V and 4 bases for J; bases not matched to a gene: 11.

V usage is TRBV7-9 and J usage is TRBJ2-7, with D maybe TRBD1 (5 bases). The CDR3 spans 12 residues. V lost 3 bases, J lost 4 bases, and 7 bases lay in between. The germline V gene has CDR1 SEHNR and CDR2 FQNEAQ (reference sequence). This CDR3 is CASSLTVYEQYF. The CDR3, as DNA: TGTGCCAGCAGCTTGACAGTATACGAGCAGTACTTC.

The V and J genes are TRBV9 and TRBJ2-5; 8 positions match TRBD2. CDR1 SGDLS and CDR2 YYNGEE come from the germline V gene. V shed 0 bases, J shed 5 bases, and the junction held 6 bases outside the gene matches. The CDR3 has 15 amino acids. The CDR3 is CASSVGIGGAETQYF. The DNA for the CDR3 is TGTGCCAGCAGCGTAGGCATCGGGGGGGCCGAGACCCAGTACTTC.

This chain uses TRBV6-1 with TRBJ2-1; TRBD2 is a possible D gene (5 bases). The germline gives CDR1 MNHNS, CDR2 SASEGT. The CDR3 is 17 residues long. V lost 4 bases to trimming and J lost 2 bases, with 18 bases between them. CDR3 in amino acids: CASSVSLAERPYNEQFF. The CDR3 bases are TGTGCCAGCAGTGTCTCCCTAGCTGAACGACCCTACAATGAGCAGTTCTTC.

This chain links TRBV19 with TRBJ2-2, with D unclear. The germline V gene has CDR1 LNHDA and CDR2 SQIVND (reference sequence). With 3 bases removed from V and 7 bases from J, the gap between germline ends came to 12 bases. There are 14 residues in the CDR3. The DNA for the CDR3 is TGTGCCAGTAGTATTCCCGGGTATGGCGGGGAGCTGTTTTTT. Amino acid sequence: CASSIPGYGGELFF.

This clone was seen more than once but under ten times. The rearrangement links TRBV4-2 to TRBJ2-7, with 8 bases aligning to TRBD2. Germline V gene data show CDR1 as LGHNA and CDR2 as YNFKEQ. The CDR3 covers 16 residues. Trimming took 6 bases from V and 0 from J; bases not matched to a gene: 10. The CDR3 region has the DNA TGTGCCAGCAGGCGCGGACTAGCCACATCCTCCTACGAGCAGTACTTC. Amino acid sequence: CASRRGLATSSYEQYF.

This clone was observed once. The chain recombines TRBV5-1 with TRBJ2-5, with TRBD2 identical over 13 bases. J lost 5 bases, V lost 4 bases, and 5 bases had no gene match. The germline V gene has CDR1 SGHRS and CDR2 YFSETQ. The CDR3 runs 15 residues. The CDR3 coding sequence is TGCGCCAGCAGCACTAGCGGGAGGGCCGGGGAGACCCAGTACTTC. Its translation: CASSTSGRAGETQYF.

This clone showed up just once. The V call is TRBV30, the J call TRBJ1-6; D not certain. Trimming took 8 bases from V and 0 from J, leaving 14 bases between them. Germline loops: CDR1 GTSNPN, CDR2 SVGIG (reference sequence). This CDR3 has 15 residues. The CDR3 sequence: CAQRRGSSYNSPLHF. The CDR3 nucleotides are TGTGCCCAGCGTCGAGGCAGCTCCTATAATTCACCCCTCCACTTT.

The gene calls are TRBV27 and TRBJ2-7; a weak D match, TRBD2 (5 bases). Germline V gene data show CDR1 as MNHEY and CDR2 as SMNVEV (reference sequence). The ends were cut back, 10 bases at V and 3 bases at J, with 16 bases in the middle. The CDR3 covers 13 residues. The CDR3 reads CATSYGLSYEQYF. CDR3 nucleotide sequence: TGTGCCACTTCATATGGACTGAGCTACGAGCAGTACTTC.

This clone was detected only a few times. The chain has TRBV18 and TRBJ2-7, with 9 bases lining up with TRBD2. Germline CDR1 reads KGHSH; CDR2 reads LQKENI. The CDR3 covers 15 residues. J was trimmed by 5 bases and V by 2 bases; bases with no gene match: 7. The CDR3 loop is CASSPTSSGKDEQYF. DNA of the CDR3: TGTGCCAGCTCACCAACGTCTAGCGGGAAGGACGAGCAGTACTTC.

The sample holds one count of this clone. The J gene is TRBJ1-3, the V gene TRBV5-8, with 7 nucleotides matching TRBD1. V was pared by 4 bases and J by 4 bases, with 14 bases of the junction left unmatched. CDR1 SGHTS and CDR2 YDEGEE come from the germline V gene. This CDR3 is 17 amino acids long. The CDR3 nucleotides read TGTGCCAGCAGCCGGACCCCCGACAGGGTGGGAGGAAACACCATATATTTT. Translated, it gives CASSRTPDRVGGNTIYF.

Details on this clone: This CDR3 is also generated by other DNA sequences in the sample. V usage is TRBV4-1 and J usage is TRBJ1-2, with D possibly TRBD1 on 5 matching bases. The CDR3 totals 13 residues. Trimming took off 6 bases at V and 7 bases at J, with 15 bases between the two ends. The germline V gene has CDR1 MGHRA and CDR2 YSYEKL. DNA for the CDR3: TGCGCCAGCAGACAGACGGGGGAAGTTGGCTACACCTTC. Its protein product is CASRQTGEVGYTF.

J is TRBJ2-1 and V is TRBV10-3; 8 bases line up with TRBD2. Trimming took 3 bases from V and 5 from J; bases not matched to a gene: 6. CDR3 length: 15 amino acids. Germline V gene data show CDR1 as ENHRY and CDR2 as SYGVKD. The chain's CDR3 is CAISDNSGKDNEQFF. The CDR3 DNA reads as TGTGCCATCAGTGATAATAGCGGGAAAGACAATGAGCAGTTCTTC.

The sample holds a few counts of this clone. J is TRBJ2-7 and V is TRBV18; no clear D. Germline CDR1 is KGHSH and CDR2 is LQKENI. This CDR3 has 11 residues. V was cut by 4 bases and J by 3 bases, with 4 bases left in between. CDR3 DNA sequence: TGTGCCAGCTCACTTGACTACGAGCAGTACTTC. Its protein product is CASSLDYEQYF.

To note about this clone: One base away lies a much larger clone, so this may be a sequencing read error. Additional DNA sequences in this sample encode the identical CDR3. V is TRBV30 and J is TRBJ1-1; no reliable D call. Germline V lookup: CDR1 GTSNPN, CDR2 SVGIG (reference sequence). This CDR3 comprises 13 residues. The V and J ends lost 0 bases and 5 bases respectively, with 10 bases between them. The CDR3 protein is CAWSVVLGTEAFF. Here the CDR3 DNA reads TGTGCCTGGAGTGTAGTGCTAGGAACTGAAGCTTTCTTT.

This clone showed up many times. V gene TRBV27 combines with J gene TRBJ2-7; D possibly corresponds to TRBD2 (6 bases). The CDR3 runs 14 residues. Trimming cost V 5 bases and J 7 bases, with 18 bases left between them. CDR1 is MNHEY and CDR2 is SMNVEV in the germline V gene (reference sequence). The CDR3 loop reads CASSRTRGAMEQYF. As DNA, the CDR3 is TGTGCCAGCAGTCGGACACGCGGGGCTATGGAGCAGTACTTC.